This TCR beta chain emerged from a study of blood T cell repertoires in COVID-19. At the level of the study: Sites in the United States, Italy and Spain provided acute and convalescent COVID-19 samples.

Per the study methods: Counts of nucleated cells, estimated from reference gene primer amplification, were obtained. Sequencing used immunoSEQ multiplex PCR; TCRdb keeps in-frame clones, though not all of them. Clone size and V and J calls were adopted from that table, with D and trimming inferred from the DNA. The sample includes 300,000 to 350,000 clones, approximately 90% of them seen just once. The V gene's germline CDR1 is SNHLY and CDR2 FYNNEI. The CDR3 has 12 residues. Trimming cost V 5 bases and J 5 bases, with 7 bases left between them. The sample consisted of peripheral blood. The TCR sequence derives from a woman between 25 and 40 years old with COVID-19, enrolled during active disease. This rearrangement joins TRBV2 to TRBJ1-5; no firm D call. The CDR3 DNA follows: TGTGCCAGCAGTAACATTTATCAGCCCCAGCATTTT. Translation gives CASSNIYQPQHF.